This T cell receptor beta chain was sequenced for a study of OX40 agonist ivuxolimab in advanced cancers. Across the study: Males comprised 70% to 90% of the group, whose mean age was 60 years (range about 20 to 85). People who had prior anti-PD-1, anti-PD-L1 or anti-CTLA-4 therapy could take part, and around 40% had some.

This clone showed up just a few times. The antigen remains unidentified. General study results and limits: Determination of antigen specificity was not performed for the expanded peripheral T cells. The study found that CD8+ T cells averaged more expanded clones than CD4+.

Some clones are missing from TCRdb's copy, which holds only in-frame ones; the method was immunoSEQ multiplex PCR. The repertoire has tens of thousands of clones, 80% to 90% of them found once; the top ten carry roughly 10%. Trimming removed 2 bases at V and 1 base at J, with 12 bases between. There are 16 residues in the CDR3. CDR1 MNHNY and CDR2 SVGAGI come from the germline V gene (reference sequence). This TCR was sampled from an adult with an advanced solid tumor such as melanoma, head and neck, liver or kidney cancer. The source material was CD4+ or CD8+ T cells sorted from blood, sampled in a trial of the OX40 agonist ivuxolimab. The chain couples TRBV6-6 to TRBJ1-3; D is ambiguous. The CDR3 loop reads CASSYGRVSSGNTIYF. CDR3 nucleotide sequence: TGTGCCAGCAGTTACGGGAGAGTCTCATCTGGAAACACCATATATTTT.